These 13 T cell receptor beta chains were all obtained from the same sample, sequenced in a study of shared clonotypes between healthy human individuals. The naive CD8 subset, CD45RO-negative cells positively selected for CCR7, excluded terminally differentiated effector memory CD45RA+ cells. The repertoire was sequenced with immunoSEQ multiplex PCR; TCRdb's copy has only in-frame clones and lacks some. The sample carries about 1,900,000 clones, approximately 94% recorded once. Sequenced: naive CD8+ T cells sorted from blood. These receptors came from a man aged 18 to 29 in good health.

DNA for the CDR3: TGCGCCAGCAGCCAAGTGGGGGGGCCGAATGAGCAGTTCTTC. Protein sequence: CASSQVGGPNEQFF. This chain connects TRBV4-1 to TRBJ2-1; possible D gene TRBD2, 7 bases. The CDR3 loop spans 14 amino acids. In germline, CDR1 is MGHRA, CDR2 YSYEKL. Trimming removed 1 base from V and 7 bases from J, with 11 bases in between.

The rearrangement links TRBV27 to TRBJ2-1; 12 nucleotides agree with TRBD1. V lost 5 bases and J lost 8; bases outside the gene matches: 10. CDR3 size: 16 residues. Germline CDR1 is MNHEY and CDR2 is SMNVEV (reference sequence). CDR3 nucleotides: TGTGCCAGCAGTCTCACCCTGGGACAGGGGGCGGATGAGCAGTTCTTC. This gives the protein CASSLTLGQGADEQFF.

The V gene is TRBV6-5, the J gene TRBJ2-2; D unclear. Germline CDR1 and CDR2: MNHEY and SVGAGI. CDR3 length equals 15 residues. The ends were cut back, 7 bases at V and 1 base at J, with 13 bases in the middle. This CDR3 reads CASTTGPMNTGELFF. The DNA for the CDR3 is TGTGCCAGCACCACCGGGCCAATGAACACCGGGGAGCTGTTTTTT.

This clone was counted a single time. The rearrangement uses TRBV29-1 and TRBJ2-1; 11 nucleotides agree with TRBD1. The ends lost 4 bases at V and 9 bases at J; junction bases unmatched: 5. CDR1 is SQVTM and CDR2 is ANQGSEA in the germline V gene. This CDR3 spans 13 amino acids. CDR3: CSVVRTGGGEQFF. The DNA of the CDR3 is TGCAGCGTTGTCCGGACAGGGGGCGGTGAGCAGTTCTTC.

As DNA, the CDR3 is TGCGCCAGCAGCCAAGATGAGGCAGGGCTAAGGGATGAAGCTTTCTTT. It is translated as CASSQDEAGLRDEAFF. The chain links TRBV4-3 to TRBJ1-1, with D possibly TRBD1 on 5 matching bases. V lost 0 bases to trimming and J lost 7 bases, with 18 bases between them. Germline assignment: CDR1 LGHNA and CDR2 YSLEER. This CDR3 contains 16 residues.

The CDR3: CASSLGAGTGEQYF. The CDR3 coding sequence is TGTGCCAGCAGCTTAGGGGCTGGGACAGGCGAGCAGTACTTC. This sequence joins TRBV7-6 and TRBJ2-7, with 8 bases matching TRBD1. The CDR3 spans 14 residues. Trimming removed 1 base from V and 6 bases from J; junction bases left unmatched: 5. The germline V gene encodes CDR1 SGHVS and CDR2 FNYEAQ.

This chain connects TRBV27 to TRBJ2-2; TRBD2 aligns across 8 bases. Germline CDR1 is MNHEY and CDR2 is SMNVEV (reference sequence). V trimming: 6 bases; J trimming: 6 bases; junction bases outside the gene matches: 9. CDR3 size: 15 residues. The CDR3 here is CASRDLAGSAGELFF. The CDR3 nucleotides read TGTGCCAGCAGGGACTTAGCGGGGTCGGCCGGGGAGCTGTTTTTT.

Of note for this clone: In the same sample, other DNA sequences code for this CDR3. The chain employs TRBV11-2 and TRBJ2-7, with 9 bases identical to TRBD1. The length of the CDR3 is 15 residues. Germline lookup yields CDR1 SGHAT and CDR2 FQNNGV. Trimming removed 4 bases from V and 4 bases from J; junction bases left unmatched: 8. The CDR3 region is CASSSPGQGSYEQYF. CDR3 DNA sequence: TGTGCCAGCAGCTCCCCCGGACAGGGGTCGTACGAGCAGTACTTC.

This clone was seen just once. The chain combines TRBV10-1 with TRBJ2-2; 16 positions match TRBD2. Germline CDR1 WNHNN, CDR2 SYGVQD (reference sequence). The CDR3 runs to 17 residues. The V segment lost 3 bases and the J segment 6 bases; nucleotides outside the gene matches: 4. CDR3 nucleotides: TGCGCCAGCAGTGATGGGACTAGCGGGAGGGCCGCCGGGGAGCTGTTTTTT. It is translated as CASSDGTSGRAAGELFF.

This sequence joins TRBV11-2 and TRBJ2-7, with 10 bases fitting TRBD1. This CDR3 comprises 13 residues. From germline, CDR1 is SGHAT and CDR2 FQNNGV. V lost 5 bases, J lost 6 bases, and 4 bases stayed unmatched. CDR3 sequence (DNA): TGTGCCAGCAGCCCCTGGACAGGGGGCGAGCAGTACTTC. This encodes CASSPWTGGEQYF.

The chain carries TRBV29-1 and TRBJ2-7; TRBD2 is a possible D gene (5 bases). The length of the CDR3 is 14 residues. Germline-derived CDR1 and CDR2 are SQVTM and ANQGSEA. V was pared by 4 bases and J by 5 bases, with 18 bases between. CDR3 residues: CSVGLASVSDEQYF. The CDR3, as DNA: TGCAGCGTTGGGCTAGCCTCCGTCAGTGACGAGCAGTACTTC.

Written as DNA, the CDR3 is TGTGCCAGCAGTCCAGGGGGCTTGTCGTACGAGCAGTACTTC. This sequence encodes CASSPGGLSYEQYF. V and J are TRBV6-6 and TRBJ2-7, with 8 bases lining up with TRBD1. Trimming at V came to 5 bases and at J to 4 bases, leaving 7 bases not matched to a gene. This CDR3 comprises 14 residues. The germline V gene encodes CDR1 MNHNY and CDR2 SVGAGI (reference sequence).

The chain links TRBV10-2 to TRBJ2-7; D is perhaps TRBD2 (5 bases). The V end lost 3 bases, the J end lost 2 bases, and 8 bases lay between the germline ends. From germline, CDR1 is WSHSY and CDR2 SAAADI. The CDR3 consists of 13 residues. The CDR3 sequence: CASSESRAYEQYF. The CDR3 DNA is TGCGCCAGCAGTGAATCGAGGGCCTACGAGCAGTACTTC.